This record looks at one TCR beta chain sequence and its context. Antigen: not known. It was across several immunoSEQ plates that each subset's genomic DNA was evenly split. Profiled with immunoSEQ multiplex PCR; TCRdb holds only in-frame clones, not every one. Of about 2.4 million clones in the sample, more than 85% were seen once. The source of the sample is a study of shared clonotypes between healthy human individuals. The overall study: Each donor had three CD4 naive, three CD4 memory, two CD8 naive and one CD8 memory plate.

Only Caucasian adults living in Nashville, Tennessee made up the donor group. Between the trimmed V and J ends, which lost 10 bases and 1 base, there was a span of 13 bases. The germline V gene encodes CDR1 MNHNY and CDR2 SVGAGI (reference sequence). This CDR3 is 13 amino acids long. Study-wide results and caveats: A reduction in generation probabilities was seen for non-shared clonotypes relative to those shared by all four donors.

The sequenced sample was naive CD4+ T cells from PBMCs. As for subset: CD45RA+ positively selected. The TCR originated in a man aged 18 to 30 in good health. Some clones in this sample may be carry-over from other donors' samples. The genes are TRBV6-6 and TRBJ1-1; D gene unclear. The chain's CDR3 is CAIRQDGNTEAFF. DNA for the CDR3: TGTGCCATACGTCAGGACGGGAACACTGAAGCTTTCTTT.